This paragraph covers one T cell receptor (beta chain) sequence. Its antigen is still unknown. It has no much larger one-base neighbor in the sample; base qualities were not kept. During colonoscopy, one to two rectal pinch biopsies were obtained for research purposes. The control children had a colonoscopy because IBD was suspected, showed normal endoscopy both macroscopically and histologically, and did not receive an IBD diagnosis during the next year. Before DNA isolation, rectal biopsies were subjected to proteinase K digestion. The Wizard kit (Promega) was used to extract genomic DNA from both blood and intestinal samples. The record originates from a study of pediatric ulcerative colitis (dated by TCRdb to between 2018 and 2021). The study in broad terms: From nine newly diagnosed, treatment-naive pediatric ulcerative colitis patients and a few non-IBD control children, paired blood and rectal samples were collected.

Rearranged CDR3 beta regions were amplified from genomic DNA with multiplex V and J primers using the immunoSEQ TRB Survey service. To keep sequencing depth the same across samples, survey-level depth of up to 500,000 reads per sample was applied. The libraries were purified, combined into pools and sequenced with Illumina technology. The source study handled its data this way. Productive clonality, sample overlap, pairwise scatters, CDR3 beta length, V/D/J gene usage and productiveness were assessed with immunoSEQ online tools. Calculated diversity was the number of unique rearrangements divided by total templates times 100; Shannon and Simpson indices were also computed. Z-score normalized data were analyzed by principal component analysis with the R prcomp function and the ggbiplot package. Morisita's index was used to quantify blood-rectal clonal overlap within each subject. The immuneACCESS repertoire file appears here via TCRdb, limited to in-frame rearrangements. These files lack a portion of the clones; in checked studies, under half of the deficit traces to unresolved V genes, and the cause of the others is not known. The D gene and trimming were derived from the DNA, and the V and J assignments and clone size from that table. A total of 10,000 to 15,000 clones appear in this sample, roughly 80% of them only once. Jointly, the top ten make up 4.5% of the sample.

After removal of 2 bases from V and 4 bases from J, the junction retains 6 bases not matched to a gene. The CDR3 runs 16 amino acids, cysteine and phenylalanine included. The read is trimmed to its CDR3 DNA, 48 bases read in frame from base 1. Looking up the germline V gene yields CDR1 SGHRS and CDR2 YFSETQ. Overall study outcomes, separate from this receptor: Repertoires were derived from total lymphocyte DNA, so rare subsets such as regulatory T cells may have patterns not reflected. Blood-derived T cells may have been included in rectal pinch biopsies, especially in patients with overt colitis. A couple of patients' blood samples yielded substantially fewer templates for technical reasons and were excluded from blood-rectal overlap analysis. Two rectal CDR3 clonotypes turned up in every ulcerative colitis patient but in none of the controls. With only a few individuals, the healthy control group was small. Clonal overlap between a subject's own blood and rectum was significantly greater in ulcerative colitis patients than in controls, which suggests more T cell trafficking to inflamed tissue. Features of the rectal repertoire distinguished controls, mild-moderate colitis patients and acute severe colitis patients, and in acute severe colitis, rectal diversity was reduced because of clonal expansions.

The rearrangement joined TRBV5-1 to TRBJ2-3; TRBD2 agrees with 11 junctional bases. The sample consisted of gut tissue. This TCR came from a boy younger than 18 who was a control in a study of pediatric ulcerative colitis. CDR3 sequence: CASSLTLAGEADTQYF. The bases read TGCGCCAGCAGCTTAACACTAGCGGGGGAGGCAGATACGCAGTATTTT.